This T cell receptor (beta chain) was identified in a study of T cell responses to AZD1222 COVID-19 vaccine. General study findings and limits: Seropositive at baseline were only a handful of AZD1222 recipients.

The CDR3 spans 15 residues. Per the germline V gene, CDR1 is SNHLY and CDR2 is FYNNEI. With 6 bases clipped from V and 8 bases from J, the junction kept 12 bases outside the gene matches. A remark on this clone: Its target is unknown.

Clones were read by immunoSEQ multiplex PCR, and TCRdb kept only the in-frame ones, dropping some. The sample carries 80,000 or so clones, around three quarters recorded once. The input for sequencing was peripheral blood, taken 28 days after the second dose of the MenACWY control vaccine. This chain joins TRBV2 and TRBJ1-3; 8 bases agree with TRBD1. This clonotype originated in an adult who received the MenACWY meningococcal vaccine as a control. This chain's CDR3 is CASSLWTGSIDTIYF. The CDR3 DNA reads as TGTGCCAGCAGCCTTTGGACAGGGTCGATAGACACCATATATTTT.